The rows below give T cell receptor beta chains drawn from one sample of a study of T cells in localized non-small cell lung cancer. Clones were read by immunoSEQ multiplex PCR, and TCRdb kept only the in-frame ones, dropping some. The sample holds about 30,000 clones, more than 75% seen once. The sample in question was peripheral blood, obtained before any cancer treatment. The receptors come from a female donor older than 55 with stage III squamous cell lung carcinoma. The CDR3 runs from the conserved cysteine through the conserved F or W. The D gene is left open where the match is weak.

d_call: TRBD2
v_call: TRBV27
j_call: TRBJ2-3
cdr3_aa: CASSSSGYSTDTQYF
cdr3_nt: TGTGCCAGCAGTTCTAGCGGATATAGCACAGATACGCAGTATTTT

d_call: NA
v_call: TRBV30
j_call: TRBJ1-2
cdr3_aa: CAWSVLWGDGGYTF
cdr3_nt: TGTGCCTGGAGTGTACTCTGGGGAGATGGGGGCTACACCTTC

d_call: NA
v_call: TRBV7-9
j_call: TRBJ1-2
cdr3_aa: CASSLNHYGYTF
cdr3_nt: TGTGCCAGCAGCTTAAATCACTATGGCTACACCTTC

d_call: NA
v_call: TRBV19
j_call: TRBJ1-4
cdr3_aa: CASSRTATNEKLFF
cdr3_nt: TGTGCCAGTAGTCGGACAGCAACTAATGAAAAACTGTTTTTT

d_call: TRBD1
v_call: TRBV9
j_call: TRBJ1-2
cdr3_aa: CASSAGQGAVGYTF
cdr3_nt: TGTGCCAGCAGCGCAGGACAGGGGGCGGTAGGCTACACCTTC

d_call: TRBD1
v_call: TRBV29-1
j_call: TRBJ1-2
cdr3_aa: CSVEDRVGTDYQYGYTF
cdr3_nt: TGCAGCGTTGAAGATAGGGTAGGGACAGACTATCAGTATGGCTACACCTTC

d_call: NA
v_call: TRBV5-1
j_call: TRBJ2-7
cdr3_aa: CASSLVTGYEQYF
cdr3_nt: TGCGCCAGCAGCTTGGTTACGGGCTACGAGCAGTACTTC

d_call: TRBD1
v_call: TRBV5-5
j_call: TRBJ2-2
cdr3_aa: CASSPRDSWTGELFF
cdr3_nt: TGTGCCAGCAGCCCTCGGGACAGCTGGACCGGGGAGCTGTTTTTT

d_call: NA
v_call: TRBV5-6
j_call: TRBJ2-5
cdr3_aa: CASTTDVPGQETQYF
cdr3_nt: TGTGCCAGCACCACCGACGTTCCGGGACAAGAGACCCAGTACTTC

d_call: NA
v_call: TRBV12-1
j_call: TRBJ1-5
cdr3_aa: CASSFATANQPQHF
cdr3_nt: TGTGCCAGCAGCTTTGCAACAGCAAATCAGCCCCAGCATTTT

d_call: NA
v_call: TRBV6-1
j_call: TRBJ1-2
cdr3_aa: CASSESGNGYTF
cdr3_nt: TGTGCCAGCAGTGAATCCGGGAATGGCTACACCTTC

d_call: NA
v_call: TRBV7-3
j_call: TRBJ2-2
cdr3_aa: CASSSISPHTGELFF
cdr3_nt: TGTGCCAGCAGCTCGATTTCCCCCCATACCGGGGAGCTGTTTTTT

d_call: NA
v_call: TRBV10-1
j_call: TRBJ2-2
cdr3_aa: CASSPGPAGELFF
cdr3_nt: TGCGCCAGCAGCCCCGGACCGGCCGGGGAGCTGTTTTTT

d_call: NA
v_call: TRBV5-6
j_call: TRBJ1-5
cdr3_aa: CASSLRRRSNQPQHF
cdr3_nt: TGTGCCAGCAGCTTACGACGAAGGAGCAATCAGCCCCAGCATTTT

d_call: TRBD2
v_call: TRBV7-2
j_call: TRBJ2-5
cdr3_aa: CASTSSGGETQYF
cdr3_nt: TGTGCCAGCACCTCGAGCGGGGGGGAGACCCAGTACTTC

d_call: NA
v_call: TRBV28
j_call: TRBJ1-2
cdr3_aa: CASSDRGPTPYGYTF
cdr3_nt: TGTGCCAGCAGTGATAGAGGACCTACCCCCTATGGCTACACCTTC

d_call: NA
v_call: TRBV5-6
j_call: TRBJ1-3
cdr3_aa: CASSLWSAGNTIYF
cdr3_nt: TGTGCCAGCAGCTTGTGGTCCGCTGGAAACACCATATATTTT

d_call: TRBD2
v_call: TRBV18
j_call: TRBJ2-1
cdr3_aa: CASSPLVGGTRSYNEQFF
cdr3_nt: TGTGCCAGCTCACCTCTCGTGGGGGGGACCCGCTCCTACAATGAGCAGTTCTTC

d_call: NA
v_call: TRBV28
j_call: TRBJ1-1
cdr3_aa: CASSLWQSNTEAFF
cdr3_nt: TGTGCCAGCAGTTTGTGGCAGTCGAACACTGAAGCTTTCTTT

d_call: NA
v_call: TRBV9
j_call: TRBJ1-3
cdr3_aa: CASSEGGRSGNTIYF
cdr3_nt: TGTGCCAGCAGCGAGGGGGGGCGATCTGGAAACACCATATATTTT

d_call: NA
v_call: TRBV13
j_call: TRBJ2-7
cdr3_aa: CASSFGGSSYEQYF
cdr3_nt: TGTGCCAGCAGCTTTGGCGGAAGCTCCTACGAGCAGTACTTC

d_call: NA
v_call: TRBV2
j_call: TRBJ2-6
cdr3_aa: CASSERAGTSVSGANVLTF
cdr3_nt: TGTGCCAGCAGTGAAAGGGCGGGGACATCAGTCTCTGGGGCCAACGTCCTGACTTTC

d_call: TRBD1
v_call: TRBV5-1
j_call: TRBJ1-4
cdr3_aa: CASSLGGQVSTNEKLFF
cdr3_nt: TGCGCCAGCAGCTTGGGGGGACAGGTTTCAACTAATGAAAAACTGTTTTTT

d_call: NA
v_call: TRBV7-2
j_call: TRBJ2-4
cdr3_aa: CASSLLVAGAAKNIQYF
cdr3_nt: TGTGCCAGCAGCTTATTGGTCGCCGGAGCGGCCAAAAACATTCAGTACTTC